These T cell receptor beta chains were read from a single sample in a study of OX40 agonist ivuxolimab in advanced cancers. Using immunoSEQ multiplex PCR, the repertoire was profiled, and TCRdb retains in-frame clones only, with some absent. Of approximately 82,000 clones listed, approximately 84% were seen once; the top ten hold approximately 25%. The material sequenced was CD4+ or CD8+ T cells sorted from blood, taken in a trial of the OX40 agonist ivuxolimab. The receptor source for this set is an adult with an advanced solid tumor such as melanoma, head and neck, liver or kidney cancer. The CDR3 runs from the conserved cysteine through the conserved F or W. D genes are given only for firm matches. Clone size, where shown, is once, few, many, or a class for clones that have expanded.

>TRBJ2-6|-|13|TRBV7-2|-
CASSLRGANVLTF
TGTGCCAGCAGCTTACGTGGGGCCAACGTCCTGACTTTC
>TRBJ1-2|-|15|TRBV5-4|-
CASSLAGAANYGYTF
TGTGCCAGCAGCTTGGCGGGGGCTGCTAACTATGGCTACACCTTC
>TRBJ1-1|-|12|TRBV11-2|-
CASSLGGRGAFF
TGTGCCAGCAGCTTAGGGGGTCGCGGGGCTTTCTTT
>TRBJ1-3|-|15|TRBV10-2|-
CASSERISSGNTIYF
TGCGCCAGCAGTGAACGCATATCCTCTGGAAACACCATATATTTT
>TRBJ1-2|-|13|TRBV7-9|-
CASSLVRDDGYTF
TGTGCCAGCAGCTTAGTTAGGGACGATGGCTACACCTTC
>TRBJ1-2|-|17|TRBV4-3|TRBD1
CASSQDLGGQGVYGYTF
TGCGCCAGCAGCCAAGATCTGGGGGGACAGGGGGTCTATGGCTACACCTTC
>TRBJ1-5|-|13|TRBV6-4|-
CASSPGFGQPQHF
TGTGCCAGCAGCCCAGGGTTCGGACAGCCCCAGCATTTT
>TRBJ2-7|-|12|TRBV7-8|-
CASSSQQYEQYF
TGTGCCAGCAGCTCGCAGCAATACGAGCAGTACTTC
>TRBJ1-1|-|13|TRBV5-1|-
CASSLASTVEAFF
TGCGCCAGCAGCTTGGCATCGACGGTTGAAGCTTTCTTT
>TRBJ2-7|-|15|TRBV5-1|TRBD1
CASSLTGQGAYEQYF
TGCGCCAGCAGCTTAACCGGACAGGGGGCCTACGAGCAGTACTTC
>TRBJ2-5|-|18|TRBV10-3|TRBD2
CAISSSNSLAGVQETQYF
TGTGCCATCAGTTCCTCCAACTCACTAGCGGGGGTCCAAGAGACCCAGTACTTC
>TRBJ1-1|-|13|TRBV29-1|-
CSVVRQENTEAFF
TGCAGCGTTGTGAGACAGGAGAACACTGAAGCTTTCTTT
>TRBJ2-5|-|15|TRBV2|TRBD2
CASSAPSGGKETQYF
TGTGCCAGCAGTGCGCCTAGCGGGGGGAAGGAGACCCAGTACTTC
>TRBJ2-2|-|14|TRBV15|-
CATSREAVTGELFF
TGTGCCACCAGCAGAGAGGCAGTCACCGGGGAGCTGTTTTTT
>TRBJ2-7|-|14|TRBV11-2|TRBD2
CASSLTSGEYEQYF
TGTGCCAGCAGCTTAACCAGCGGGGAATACGAGCAGTACTTC
>TRBJ1-4|-|13|TRBV5-8|-
CASSFTGFEKLFF
TGTGCCAGCAGCTTTACAGGGTTTGAAAAACTGTTTTTT
>TRBJ1-5|-|14|TRBV28|-
CASTLGTRPKPQHF
TGTGCCAGCACCCTCGGGACCCGACCAAAGCCCCAGCATTTT
>TRBJ2-5|-|12|TRBV2|-
CASTDGPLTQYF
TGTGCCAGCACTGATGGTCCCCTGACCCAGTACTTC
>TRBJ2-3|once|15|TRBV11-2|TRBD1
CASSYKDRGTDTQYF
TGTGCCAGCAGTTATAAGGACAGGGGAACAGATACGCAGTATTTT
>TRBJ1-5|-|17|TRBV5-6|TRBD1
CASSFRQGGYSNQPQHF
TGTGCCAGCAGCTTTCGACAGGGAGGATATAGCAATCAGCCCCAGCATTTT
>TRBJ2-4|-|16|TRBV9|-
CASSVDSSVAKNIQYF
TGTGCCAGCAGCGTAGACAGCTCCGTAGCCAAAAACATTCAGTACTTC
>TRBJ2-7|-|14|TRBV7-8|TRBD2
CASSPQGLEYEQYF
TGTGCCAGCAGCCCACAGGGACTAGAGTACGAGCAGTACTTC
>TRBJ1-3|few|15|TRBV21-1|-
CASSKARQGGNTIYF
TGTGCCAGCAGCAAAGCGAGGCAAGGGGGAAACACCATATATTTT
>TRBJ1-5|-|14|TRBV4-3|-
CASSQGLDTRPQHF
TGCGCCAGCAGCCAAGGGCTGGATACTCGGCCCCAGCATTTT
>TRBJ1-2|once|15|TRBV4-3|-
CASSQDLDSHRGYTF
TGCGCCAGCAGCCAAGATTTGGACTCTCATCGAGGCTACACCTTC
>TRBJ2-7|-|15|TRBV18|TRBD1
CASSKDRGPTYEQYF
TGTGCCAGCTCAAAAGACAGGGGGCCTACCTACGAGCAGTACTTC
>TRBJ1-5|-|18|TRBV28|TRBD1
CASSTWTGGPLSNQPQHF
TGTGCCAGCAGTACATGGACAGGGGGACCGTTAAGCAATCAGCCCCAGCATTTT
>TRBJ1-1|-|14|TRBV5-5|-
CASSFKGSGTEAFF
TGTGCCAGCAGCTTTAAGGGGTCGGGCACTGAAGCTTTCTTT
>TRBJ2-7|once|11|TRBV19|-
CASSINDEQYF
TGTGCCAGTAGTATCAATGACGAGCAGTACTTC
>TRBJ1-1|few|16|TRBV21-1|-
CASTPRRGPMNTEAFF
TGTGCCAGCACCCCTAGACGCGGACCCATGAACACTGAAGCTTTCTTT
>TRBJ1-1|-|14|TRBV28|TRBD1
CATRAGGGYTEAFF
TGTGCCACTCGGGCAGGGGGCGGGTACACTGAAGCTTTCTTT
>TRBJ1-1|-|11|TRBV6-5|-
CASSYGELAFF
TGTGCCAGCAGTTACGGGGAGCTAGCTTTCTTT
>TRBJ2-3|-|15|TRBV7-9|TRBD1
CASSLAGTDLDTQYF
TGTGCCAGCAGCTTAGCCGGGACAGACTTAGATACGCAGTATTTT
>TRBJ2-2|-|18|TRBV27|TRBD1
CASSRGTGDPMNTGELFF
TGTGCCAGCAGTAGAGGGACAGGGGACCCAATGAACACCGGGGAGCTGTTTTTT
>TRBJ2-5|-|17|TRBV29-1|TRBD1
CSVPSWTGGTYQETQYF
TGCAGCGTTCCCTCCTGGACAGGGGGCACGTACCAAGAGACCCAGTACTTC
>TRBJ1-1|once|13|TRBV5-1|-
CASSLELVGEAFF
TGCGCCAGCAGCTTGGAACTTGTAGGTGAAGCTTTCTTT
>TRBJ1-2|-|13|TRBV28|-
CASTPPGKYGYTF
TGTGCCAGCACCCCTCCTGGGAAATATGGCTACACCTTC
>TRBJ2-7|-|14|TRBV11-2|TRBD1
CASTPGTGIYEQYF
TGTGCCAGCACCCCCGGGACAGGGATCTACGAGCAGTACTTC
>TRBJ1-4|-|15|TRBV19|TRBD1
CASSIPGQGTEKLFF
TGTGCCAGTAGTATACCGGGACAGGGGACTGAAAAACTGTTTTTT
>TRBJ1-1|-|16|TRBV11-2|TRBD1
CASSFLRGRSGTEAFF
TGTGCCAGCAGCTTTCTCAGGGGGCGGAGTGGGACTGAAGCTTTCTTT
>TRBJ1-5|few|15|TRBV7-9|-
CASSLGQGSNQPQHF
TGTGCCAGCAGCTTGGGCCAGGGGTCTAATCAGCCCCAGCATTTT
>TRBJ2-7|once|13|TRBV6-1|-
CASSEDGPHEQYF
TGTGCCAGCAGTGAAGACGGGCCTCACGAGCAGTACTTC
>TRBJ1-3|-|13|TRBV7-2|-
CATSVGSGNTIYF
TGTGCCACTTCGGTAGGCTCTGGAAACACCATATATTTT
>TRBJ2-5|once|14|TRBV11-2|-
CASSPTGLGETQYF
TGTGCCAGCAGCCCGACCGGCTTGGGAGAGACCCAGTACTTC
>TRBJ1-5|few|14|TRBV30|-
CAWSVKWGGQPQHF
TGTGCCTGGAGTGTAAAGTGGGGGGGTCAGCCCCAGCATTTT
>TRBJ2-7|-|15|TRBV5-4|-
CASSLGGGSSYEQYF
TGTGCCAGCAGCTTGGGGGGGGGCAGCTCCTACGAGCAGTACTTC
>TRBJ1-3|-|13|TRBV19|-
CASSVNSGNTIYF
TGTGCCAGTAGCGTAAACTCTGGAAACACCATATATTTT
>TRBJ2-5|-|13|TRBV28|TRBD1
CASKGQAKETQYF
TGTGCCAGCAAGGGACAGGCGAAAGAGACCCAGTACTTC
>TRBJ1-4|-|13|TRBV5-6|-
CASSLERDEKLFF
TGTGCCAGCAGCTTGGAAAGGGATGAAAAACTGTTTTTT
>TRBJ1-6|-|15|TRBV28|-
CASSPRTDGSSPLHF
TGTGCCAGCAGTCCTAGGACAGACGGGAGTTCACCCCTCCACTTT
>TRBJ1-5|-|13|TRBV27|-
CASSFSANQPQHF
TGTGCCAGCAGTTTTTCGGCAAATCAGCCCCAGCATTTT
>TRBJ2-7|-|13|TRBV5-1|-
CASSWADAYEQYF
TGCGCCAGCAGCTGGGCTGACGCCTACGAGCAGTACTTC
>TRBJ2-3|-|14|TRBV27|-
CASSSKGITDTQYF
TGTGCCAGCAGTTCGAAAGGCATTACAGATACGCAGTATTTT